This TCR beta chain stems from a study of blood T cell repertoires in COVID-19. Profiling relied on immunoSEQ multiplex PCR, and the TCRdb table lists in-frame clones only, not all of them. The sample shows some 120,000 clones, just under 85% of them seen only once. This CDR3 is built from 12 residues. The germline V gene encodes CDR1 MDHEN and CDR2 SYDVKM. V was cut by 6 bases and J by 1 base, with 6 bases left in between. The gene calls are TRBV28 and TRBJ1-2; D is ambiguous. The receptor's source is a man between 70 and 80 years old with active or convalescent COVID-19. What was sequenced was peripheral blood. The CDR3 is CASSGDNYGYTF. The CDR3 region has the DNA TGTGCCAGCAGCGGTGATAACTATGGCTACACCTTC.